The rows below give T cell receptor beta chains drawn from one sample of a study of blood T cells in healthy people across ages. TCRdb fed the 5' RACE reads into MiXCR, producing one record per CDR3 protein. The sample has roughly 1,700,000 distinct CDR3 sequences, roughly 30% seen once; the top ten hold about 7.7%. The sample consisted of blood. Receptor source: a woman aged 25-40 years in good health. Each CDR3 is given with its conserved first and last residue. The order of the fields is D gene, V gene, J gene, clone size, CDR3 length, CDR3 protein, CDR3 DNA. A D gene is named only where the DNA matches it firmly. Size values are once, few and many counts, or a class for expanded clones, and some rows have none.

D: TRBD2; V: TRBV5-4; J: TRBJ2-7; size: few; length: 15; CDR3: CASRADTSGRNEQYF; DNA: TGTGCCAGCAGGGCCGATACTAGCGGGAGAAACGAGCAGTACTTC
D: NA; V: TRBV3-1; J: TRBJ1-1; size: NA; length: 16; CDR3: CASSPTQRGGNTEAFF; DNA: TGTGCCAGCAGCCCCACTCAACGAGGGGGGAACACTGAAGCTTTCTTT
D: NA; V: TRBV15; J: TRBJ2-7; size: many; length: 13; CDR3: CATSSGRAYEQYF; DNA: TGTGCCACCAGCAGCGGACGGGCCTACGAGCAGTACTTC
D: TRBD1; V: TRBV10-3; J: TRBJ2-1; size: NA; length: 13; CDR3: CAISSGTDNEQFF; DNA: TGTGCCATCAGCTCCGGGACAGACAATGAGCAGTTCTTC
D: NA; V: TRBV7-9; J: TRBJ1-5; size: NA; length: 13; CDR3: CASRGVLGHPQHF; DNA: TGTGCCAGCAGGGGAGTACTCGGTCATCCCCAGCATTTT
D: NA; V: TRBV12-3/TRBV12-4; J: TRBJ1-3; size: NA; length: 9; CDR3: CARKKTIYF; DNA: TGTGCCAGAAAAAAGACCATATATTTT
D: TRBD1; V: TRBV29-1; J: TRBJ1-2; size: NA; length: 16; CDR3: CSATMGQALKGYGYTF; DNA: TGCAGCGCAACTATGGGACAGGCCCTCAAGGGCTATGGCTACACCTTC
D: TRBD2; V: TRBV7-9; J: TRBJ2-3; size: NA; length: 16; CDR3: CDSSPGLAGTSDTQYF; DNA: TGTGACAGCAGTCCGGGACTAGCGGGGACTTCGGATACGCAGTATTTT
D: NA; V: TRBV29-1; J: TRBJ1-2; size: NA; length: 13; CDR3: CSVGDDRGGGYTF; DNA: TGCAGCGTTGGGGACGATAGAGGCGGTGGCTACACCTTC
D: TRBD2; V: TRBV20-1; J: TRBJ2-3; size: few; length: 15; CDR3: CSARRLAGDTDTQYF; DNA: TGCAGTGCTAGACGCCTAGCGGGAGACACAGATACGCAGTATTTT
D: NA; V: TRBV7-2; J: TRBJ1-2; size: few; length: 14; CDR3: CASSLGRDFSGYTF; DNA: TGTGCCAGCAGCTTAGGCAGGGACTTCTCTGGCTACACCTTC